The 5 T cell receptor beta chains given below trace back to one sample, sequenced in a study of blood T cells in healthy people across ages. The authors ran a second PCR of roughly 6 to 11 cycles using a sample-barcoded 5' primer and a J-beta primer mix. TCRdb reprocessed the 5' RACE reads with MiXCR, giving one entry per CDR3 protein. The table shows some 1.5 million distinct CDR3 sequences, with about 28% occurring only once. The sample consisted of blood. All receptors come from a woman younger than 45 in good health.

As regards this clonotype: Germline and junction disagree at one end, which may indicate a read error. The chain uses TRBV11-2 and TRBJ2-5, with D perhaps TRBD1 (6 bases). The CDR3 runs to 13 residues. Per germline, CDR1 SGHAT and CDR2 FQNNGV. CDR3 nucleotides: TGTGCCGGCAGCTCCCTTCAGGGGAATGAGCAGTACTTC. The encoded protein is CAGSSLQGNEQYF. Supplemented by reference TRBV11-2 and TRBJ2-5, the full variable domain reads EAGVAQSPRYKIIEKRQSVAFWCNPISGHATLYWYQQILGQGPKLLIQFQNNGVVDDSQLPKDRFSAERLKGVDSTLKIQPAKLEDSAVYLCAGSSLQGNEQYFGPGTRLLVL.

Only a few counts were recorded for this clonotype. Written as DNA, the CDR3 is TGTGCCAGCAGCTGGTCAGGGGACAGGGACGTAGCAGCTTTCTTT. Protein product: CASSWSGDRDVAAFF. The chain is built from TRBV7-8 and TRBJ1-1; 9 bases align to TRBD1. CDR1 and CDR2 (germline): SGHVS, FQNEAQ. V lost 4 bases, J lost 10 bases, and 13 bases stayed unmatched. The CDR3 runs 15 residues. Full variable domain (rest looked up from reference TRBV7-8 and TRBJ1-1): GAGVSQSPRYKVAKRGQDVALRCDPISGHVSLFWYQQALGQGPEFLTYFQNEAQLDKSGLPSDRFFAERPEGSVSTLKIQRTQQEDSAVYLCASSWSGDRDVAAFFGQGTRLTVV.

This clonotype has more than one count but fewer than ten. The chain carries TRBV3-1 and TRBJ2-5; 7 bases are a match to TRBD2. Germline values: CDR1 LGHDT, CDR2 YNNKEL (reference sequence). CDR3 size: 14 residues. J gave up 11 bases and V 4 bases, and 13 bases lay outside the gene matches. In DNA form, the CDR3 reads TGTGCCAGCAGCCCCCTCGGGGGGACTGGAGAGCAGTACTTC. Its protein product is CASSPLGGTGEQYF.

This clonotype was seen many times. The CDR3 region is CSVDLRASGQTQYF. The CDR3 coding sequence is TGCAGCGTTGATCTCCGGGCCTCAGGCCAGACCCAGTACTTC. The V and J genes are TRBV29-1 and TRBJ2-5, with D unclear. CDR3 length: 14 residues. The V gene's germline CDR1 is SQVTM and CDR2 ANQGSEA. The germline V and J ends were trimmed by 3 bases and 6 bases, with 17 bases remaining between them.

Ten or more counts support this clonotype. The chain joins TRBV12-3 or TRBV12-4 to TRBJ2-7, with unresolved D. The CDR3 sequence is 14 residues long. V lost 6 bases and J 6 bases, leaving 18 bases between the germline ends. CDR3 sequence (DNA): TGTGCCAGCAGCCCATTGGCAGGATCGGGCGAGCAGTACTTC. Protein product: CASSPLAGSGEQYF.